This T cell receptor beta chain emerged from a study of T cell responses to AZD1222 COVID-19 vaccine. Study outcomes and limitations: The peak T cell response came first, and repertoires were sampled only after it. Just a handful of people given AZD1222 tested seropositive at baseline. Donors were largely white British and mainly female; clonal diversity was possibly underestimated.

The data were produced by immunoSEQ multiplex PCR, yet TCRdb's version contains in-frame clones alone and is incomplete. The table lists 150,000 or so clones, less than 95% of them singletons. Of note for this clone: The antigen is not known.

This CDR3 has 14 amino acids. The ends lost 1 base at V and 7 bases at J; junction bases unmatched: 7. From germline, CDR1 is SGHVS and CDR2 FNYEAQ. This TCR was sampled from an adult who received the AZD1222 COVID-19 vaccine. The chain joins TRBV7-6 to TRBJ2-7, with 7 bases that match TRBD1. The sample here was peripheral blood, taken 28 days after the second AZD1222 dose. The CDR3 spells CASSLEQGSREQYF. DNA for the CDR3: TGTGCCAGCAGCTTAGAACAGGGGTCCCGGGAGCAGTACTTC.